This T cell receptor (beta chain) was recorded in a study of T-cell memory formation after mild COVID-19. Study-wide context: TCR clusters largely stayed donor specific. Notes on the study in general: Mainly CM and EM harbored the contracting CD4+ clones; mainly EMRA harbored the CD8+ ones. Cross-reactive memory appears to have joined, as suggested by some responding clones showing up in pre-infection memory.

TCR alpha and TCR beta cDNA libraries carrying sample barcodes and UMIs were produced by 5'RACE using constant-segment primers. Each CDR3 protein is one row after TCRdb ran MiXCR on the 5' RACE reads. The sample has some 40,000 distinct CDR3 sequences, 7.3% seen once; the top ten hold around 1.5%. For this clonotype: The antigen remains undetermined.

The V segment lost 5 bases and the J segment 4 bases; nucleotides outside the gene matches: 4. The CDR3 spans 13 residues. Germline V gives CDR1 SEHNR, CDR2 FQNEAQ (reference sequence). Sequencing was performed on PBMCs or a T cell subset sorted from them (not recorded which). The rearrangement uses TRBV7-9 and TRBJ1-1, with 7 bases that match TRBD1. The source is a man aged 18 to 29 who had mild COVID-19 (a few samples of this study predate the infection). Cell type and time point are not known. The CDR3 coding sequence is TGTGCCAGCAGCCGACAGGGTTCCACTGAAGCTTTCTTT. This sequence encodes CASSRQGSTEAFF.